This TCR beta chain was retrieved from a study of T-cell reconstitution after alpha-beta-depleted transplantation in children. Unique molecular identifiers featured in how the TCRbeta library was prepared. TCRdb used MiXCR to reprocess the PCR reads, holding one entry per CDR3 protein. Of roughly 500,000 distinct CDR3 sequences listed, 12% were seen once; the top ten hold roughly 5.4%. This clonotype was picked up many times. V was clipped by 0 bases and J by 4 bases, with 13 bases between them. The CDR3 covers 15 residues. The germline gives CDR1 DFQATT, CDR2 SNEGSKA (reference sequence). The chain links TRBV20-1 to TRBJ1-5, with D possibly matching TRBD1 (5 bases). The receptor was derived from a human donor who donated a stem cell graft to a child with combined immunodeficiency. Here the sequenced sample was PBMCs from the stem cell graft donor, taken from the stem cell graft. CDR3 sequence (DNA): TGCAGTGCTAGAGATGTGGCCAGGGAGAATCAGCCCCAGCATTTT. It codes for CSARDVARENQPQHF.